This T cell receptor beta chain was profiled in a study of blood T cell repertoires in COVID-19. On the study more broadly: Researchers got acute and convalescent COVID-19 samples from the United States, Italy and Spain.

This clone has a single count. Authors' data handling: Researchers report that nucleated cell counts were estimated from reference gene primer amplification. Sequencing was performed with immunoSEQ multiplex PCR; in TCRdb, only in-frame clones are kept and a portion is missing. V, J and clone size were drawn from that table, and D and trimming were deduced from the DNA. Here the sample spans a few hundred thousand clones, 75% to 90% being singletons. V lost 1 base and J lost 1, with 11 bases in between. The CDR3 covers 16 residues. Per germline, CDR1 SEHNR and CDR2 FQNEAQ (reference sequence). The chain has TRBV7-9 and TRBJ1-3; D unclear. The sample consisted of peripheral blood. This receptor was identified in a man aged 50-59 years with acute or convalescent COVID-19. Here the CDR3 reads CASSLDKRWSGNTIYF. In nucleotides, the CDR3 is TGTGCCAGCAGCTTAGATAAACGGTGGTCTGGAAACACCATATATTTT.